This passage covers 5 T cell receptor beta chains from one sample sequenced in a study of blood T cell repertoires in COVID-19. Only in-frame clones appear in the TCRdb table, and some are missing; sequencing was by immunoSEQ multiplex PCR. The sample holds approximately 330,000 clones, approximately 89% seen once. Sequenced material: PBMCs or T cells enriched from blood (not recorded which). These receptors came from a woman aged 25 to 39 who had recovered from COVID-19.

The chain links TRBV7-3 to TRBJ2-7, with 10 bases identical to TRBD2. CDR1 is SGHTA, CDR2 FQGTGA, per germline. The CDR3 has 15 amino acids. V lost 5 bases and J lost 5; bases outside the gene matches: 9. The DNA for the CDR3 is TGTGCCAGCAGCCCGGGACTAGCGTCGTTCAACGAGCAGTACTTC. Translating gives CASSPGLASFNEQYF.

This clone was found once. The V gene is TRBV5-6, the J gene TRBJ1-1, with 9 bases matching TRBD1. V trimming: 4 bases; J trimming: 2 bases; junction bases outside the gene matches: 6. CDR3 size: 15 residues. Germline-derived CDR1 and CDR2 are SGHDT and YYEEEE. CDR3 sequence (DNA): TGTGCCAGCAGCGGTCTGGGACAGGGCAACACTGAAGCTTTCTTT. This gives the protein CASSGLGQGNTEAFF.

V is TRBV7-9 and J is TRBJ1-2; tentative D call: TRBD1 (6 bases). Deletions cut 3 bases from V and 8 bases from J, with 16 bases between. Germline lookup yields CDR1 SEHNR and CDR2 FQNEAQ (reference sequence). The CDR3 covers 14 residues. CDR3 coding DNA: TGTGCCAGCAGCTTCTCTGACAGGTCGACGGGCTACACCTTC. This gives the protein CASSFSDRSTGYTF.

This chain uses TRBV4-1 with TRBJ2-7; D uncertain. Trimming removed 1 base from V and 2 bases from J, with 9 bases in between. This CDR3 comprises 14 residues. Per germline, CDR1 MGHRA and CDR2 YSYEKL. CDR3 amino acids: CASSQVQDTYEQYF. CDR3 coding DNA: TGCGCCAGCAGCCAAGTCCAGGATACCTACGAGCAGTACTTC.

As DNA, the CDR3 is TGTGCCAGCAGTCCATATGCCTCACTAGCGGGAAAGGACGAGCAGTACTTC. Its protein product is CASSPYASLAGKDEQYF. V gene TRBV27 combines with J gene TRBJ2-7; 10 bases are a match to TRBD2. J lost 5 bases, V lost 5 bases, and 15 bases had no gene match. Germline V gene lookup returns CDR1 MNHEY and CDR2 SMNVEV (reference sequence). CDR3 length: 17 residues.